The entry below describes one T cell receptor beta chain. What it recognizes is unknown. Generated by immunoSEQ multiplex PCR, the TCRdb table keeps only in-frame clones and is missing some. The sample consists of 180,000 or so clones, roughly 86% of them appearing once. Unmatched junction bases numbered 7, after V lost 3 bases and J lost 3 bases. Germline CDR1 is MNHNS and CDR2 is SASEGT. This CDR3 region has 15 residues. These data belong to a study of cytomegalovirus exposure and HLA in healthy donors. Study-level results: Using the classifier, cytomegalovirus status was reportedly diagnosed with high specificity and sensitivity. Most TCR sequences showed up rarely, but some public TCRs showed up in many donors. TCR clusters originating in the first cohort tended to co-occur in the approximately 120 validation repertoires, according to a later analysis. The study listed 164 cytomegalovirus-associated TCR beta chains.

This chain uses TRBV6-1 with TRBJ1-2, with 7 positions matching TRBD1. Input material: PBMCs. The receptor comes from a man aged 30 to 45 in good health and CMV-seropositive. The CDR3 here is CASSDGPGGDYGYTF. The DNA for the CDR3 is TGTGCCAGCAGTGATGGGCCAGGGGGGGACTATGGCTACACCTTC.